Sequencing of this T cell receptor beta chain was carried out in a study of cytotoxic CD8 clonotypes in ibrutinib-treated CLL. Looking at the study overall: After median roughly 68 months, approximately 14 stayed in remission, around twelve progressed; responses around 24 partial, 2 complete. Findings of the study overall: At the start, clonality exceeded age-matched healthy donors and followed circulating CD8+ T-cell counts. A difference in sampling times existed between sustained-remission and progressing patients.

With regard to this clone: Its matching antigen is unknown.

The V end lost 6 bases, the J end lost 2 bases, and 11 bases lay between the germline ends. From germline, CDR1 is LNHDA and CDR2 SQIVND (reference sequence). The CDR3 loop spans 13 amino acids. Depth targeted 1 in 200,000 to 1 in 1 million T cells, averaging 10x coverage per clonotype. Assay used: immunoSEQ multiplex PCR; TCRdb lists only in-frame clones, some missing. The sample includes some 50,000 clones, roughly two thirds of them seen just once. Specimen: PBMCs, collected after 12 months of ibrutinib treatment. The V gene is TRBV19, the J gene TRBJ2-7; no clear D. The origin of this receptor is a human donor with chronic lymphocytic leukemia. Written as DNA, the CDR3 is TGTGCCAGTAGCCAGTATGCCGCCTACGAGCAGTACTTC. Translation gives CASSQYAAYEQYF.